The rows below give T cell receptor beta chains drawn from one sample of a study of cytomegalovirus exposure and HLA in healthy donors. The protocol was immunoSEQ multiplex PCR, while the TCRdb copy is restricted to in-frame clones and leaves out a portion. The sample has approximately 100,000 clones; about 93% are singletons. The sample comprised PBMCs. Receptors were obtained from a woman in her twenties or thirties in good health and CMV-seropositive. CDR3s include the opening cysteine and the closing phenylalanine or tryptophan. The D gene is left open where the match is weak. Rows give clone size only sometimes, using once, few, many, or a class for an expanded clone.

V: TRBV5-1
J: TRBJ1-2
length: 13
D: TRBD1
size: once
DNA: TGCGCCAGCAGCTCACAGGGGCTCAGTGGCTACACCTTC
CDR3: CASSSQGLSGYTF

V: TRBV28
J: TRBJ2-7
length: 13
D: TRBD2
size: -
DNA: TGTGCCAGCAGGGCGGGAGGGCCGTACGAGCAGTACTTC
CDR3: CASRAGGPYEQYF

V: TRBV7-6
J: TRBJ2-3
length: 16
D: TRBD2
size: -
DNA: TGTGCCAGCAGCCCCGTCGCGGGAGTCCCGGCAGATACGCAGTATTTT
CDR3: CASSPVAGVPADTQYF

V: TRBV6-5
J: TRBJ2-5
length: 15
D: -
size: -
DNA: TGTGCCACCAGCAGGGAGGCAGGGTGGCGCGAGACCCAGTACTTC
CDR3: CATSREAGWRETQYF

V: TRBV2
J: TRBJ2-7
length: 13
D: -
size: few
DNA: TGTGCCAGCACGGAACGGGATCACTACGAGCAGTACTTC
CDR3: CASTERDHYEQYF

V: TRBV7-2
J: TRBJ1-4
length: 14
D: -
size: -
DNA: TGTGCCAGCAGCCCGACAGGAACTAATGAAAAACTGTTTTTT
CDR3: CASSPTGTNEKLFF

V: TRBV7-2
J: TRBJ1-1
length: 14
D: -
size: -
DNA: TGTGCCAGCAGCGGCAGGGTTTCCGACACTGAAGCTTTCTTT
CDR3: CASSGRVSDTEAFF

V: TRBV14
J: TRBJ2-3
length: 16
D: TRBD2
size: -
DNA: TGTGCCAGCAGCTATGGGACTAGCAGACGCACAGATACGCAGTATTTT
CDR3: CASSYGTSRRTDTQYF

V: TRBV5-4
J: TRBJ1-4
length: 12
D: TRBD1
size: -
DNA: TGTGCCAGCAGCTGGGACAGCGAAAAACTGTTTTTT
CDR3: CASSWDSEKLFF

V: TRBV9
J: TRBJ2-1
length: 16
D: TRBD2
size: -
DNA: TGTGCCAGCAGCGTAGCTCGCGGGAGCTCCTACAATGAGCAGTTCTTC
CDR3: CASSVARGSSYNEQFF

V: TRBV5-1
J: TRBJ2-7
length: 16
D: TRBD1
size: once
DNA: TGCGCCAGCAGCCCACAAGACAGGGGAGCTCGATACGAGCAGTACTTC
CDR3: CASSPQDRGARYEQYF

V: TRBV6-6
J: TRBJ2-5
length: 15
D: -
size: -
DNA: TGTGCCAGCAGCTATCAGGGGAAGAGGGAAGAGACCCAGTACTTC
CDR3: CASSYQGKREETQYF

V: TRBV18
J: TRBJ2-7
length: 12
D: -
size: -
DNA: TGTGCCAGCTCACTCAGCTCCTACGAGCAGTACTTC
CDR3: CASSLSSYEQYF